This T cell receptor beta chain was found in a study of CD4 and CD8 cells across lung adenocarcinoma regions. At least ten counts were recorded for this clonotype. The germline V gene has CDR1 MNHEY and CDR2 SMNVEV (reference sequence). Trimming stripped 8 bases from V and 0 bases from J, with 17 bases between. The CDR3 sequence is 16 residues long. Samples came from patients with localized non-small cell lung adenocarcinoma. TCRdb recomputed calls from the PCR reads with MiXCR, one row per CDR3 protein. The table lists approximately 24,000 distinct CDR3 sequences, 53% of them singletons, with 40% to 50% in the top ten.

This chain connects TRBV27 to TRBJ2-1; D is undetermined. The sequencing sample was made of CD8+ T cells from the center of a lung tumor. This sequence originates from a male donor with lung adenocarcinoma. The CD4 and CD8 labels of this study may be unreliable. The CDR3 here is CASLCPILSSYNEQFF. In DNA form, the CDR3 reads TGTGCCAGCCTTTGTCCCATCCTAAGCTCCTACAATGAGCAGTTCTTC.